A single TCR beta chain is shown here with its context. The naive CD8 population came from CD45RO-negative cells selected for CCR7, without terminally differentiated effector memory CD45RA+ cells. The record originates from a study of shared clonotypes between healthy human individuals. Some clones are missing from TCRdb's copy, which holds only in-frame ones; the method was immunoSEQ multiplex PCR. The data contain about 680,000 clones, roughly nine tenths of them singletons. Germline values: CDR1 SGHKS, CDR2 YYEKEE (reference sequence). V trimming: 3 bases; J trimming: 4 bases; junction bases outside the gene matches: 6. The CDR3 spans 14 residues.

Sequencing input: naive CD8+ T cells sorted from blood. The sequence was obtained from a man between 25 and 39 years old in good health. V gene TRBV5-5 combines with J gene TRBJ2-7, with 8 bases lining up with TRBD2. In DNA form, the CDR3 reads TGTGCCAGCAGCTGGGTGGCGGGAGGTTACGAGCAGTACTTC. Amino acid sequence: CASSWVAGGYEQYF.